The clone carrying this TCR beta chain was detected only a few times. No antigen is known for it. A second about 6 to 12 cycle PCR used barcoded and J-beta primers. TCRdb used MiXCR to reprocess the 5' RACE reads, holding one entry per CDR3 protein. Seen here are 750,000 or so distinct CDR3 sequences, 20% to 25% observed once, and the top ten hold 9.4%. This entry comes from a study of blood T cells in healthy people across ages. Findings and limits, study-wide: Whereas aged donors had fewer naive CD4+ cells, long-lived donors had more of them and higher diversity. A roughly linear fall in TCR beta diversity per million T cells was seen with increasing age.

These data were also filed under a second study, of T cells of mothers and their children.

The receptor comes from a boy younger than 18 in good health. Sequencing was performed on blood.

The DNA of the CDR3 is TGCGCCAGCAGTGTTCTAGCCCCTAGAACGGAGACCCAGTACTTC. This sequence encodes CASSVLAPRTETQYF. The rearrangement joins TRBV10-2 to TRBJ2-5, with a weak D call TRBD2 (5 bases). CDR3 length: 15 residues. CDR1 is WSHSY and CDR2 is SAAADI in the germline V gene. Trimming removed 4 bases at V and 5 bases at J, with 17 bases between.